This T cell receptor beta chain was sequenced during a study of neoadjuvant anti-PD-1 for oral cavity cancer listed by TCRdb under 2021. In terms of the full investigation: Before curative-intent surgical resection, most patients were given three to four biweekly doses of nivolumab at 3 mg/kg. Patients without progression received a fourth nivolumab dose around day 43 and underwent definitive surgical resection on days 50-56. Patients with complete response, partial response or stable disease by RECIST 1.1 were defined as responders, whereas patients with progression were defined as non-responders. The parent correlative cohort had roughly 12 patients and a response rate of about 31%.

For deep sequencing of PBMC libraries, mostly 400 to 550 ng of input genomic DNA was used, and six replicates were run per sample. The immunoSEQ hsTCRbeta kit was used to prepare TCRbeta libraries according to the manufacturer's instructions. The completed libraries were mixed into a single pool at 3 nM, then sequenced with an Illumina NovaSeq 6000 S4 flow cell. The paper's processing steps were these. Raw data preprocessing and quality control were performed with the immunoSEQ Analyzer. The analysis was restricted to productive rearrangements, with each unique CDR3 amino acid sequence defining a clonotype. Repertoire clonality was estimated as the Gini-Simpson index, computed with the R package tcR. Student's t test was used to compare Gini indices, and Pearson correlation was used to assess associations with tumor size change. Not all clones reach the TCRdb copy of this immuneACCESS table, which keeps in-frame sequences only. Checked studies attribute under half of the gap to unresolved V genes and leave the rest unexplained. That table supplies the V and J calls and clone size; D and trimming were determined from the DNA. Here the sample has tens of thousands of clones; 80% to 90% occur a single time. The ten largest clones represent 2.5% to 3% of the sample.

Unmatched junction bases come to 14, with V trimmed by 7 bases and J by 7 bases. From cysteine to phenylalanine, the CDR3 is 16 amino acids long. Only the CDR3 region is kept as DNA, spanning 48 bases read in frame from base 1. The germline V gene yields SQVTM for CDR1 and ANQGSEA for CDR2. Regarding this clone: Its antigen specificity is not known. It has no much larger one-base neighbor in the sample; base qualities were not kept.

This specimen's time point label, interpreted: after neoadjuvant nivolumab, at surgical resection. Patients were newly diagnosed with stage II-IVA oral cavity squamous cell carcinoma and had received no prior systemic or radiation treatment. The cohort was made up of patients with locally advanced, HPV-negative oral cavity squamous cell carcinoma. Peripheral blood mononuclear cells were analyzed directly and were not maintained or expanded in culture. The samples were obtained from a longitudinal correlative study of a single-arm phase II trial testing neoadjuvant nivolumab in oral cavity squamous cell carcinoma. Subject-matched pre- and post-treatment PBMCs and tumors from three responders and three non-responders underwent genomic DNA-based TCRbeta sequencing. Peripheral blood mononuclear cells were collected once before nivolumab treatment and again after treatment, at the time of surgery. The Maxwell RSC DNA from Cells kit was used to extract genomic DNA from PBMCs.

Beyond this particular receptor, the publication reports: Only a few patients per response group were included in the TCR analyses, and larger cohorts for validation were called for by the authors. After neoadjuvant nivolumab, significantly higher T cell clonality (Gini index) was found within PBMCs in non-responders than in responders. Higher pretreatment blood TCRbeta clonality and lower post-treatment tumor TCRbeta clonality were correlated with higher pretreatment blood Treg/Th17 ratios.

This TCR came from a person between 40 and 79 years old with oral cavity squamous cell carcinoma. Here the sequenced sample was PBMCs, taken after nivolumab (anti-PD-1) treatment. The rearranged chain carries TRBV29-1 and TRBJ2-1; TRBD2 lines up with 12 middle nucleotides. This receptor has the CDR3 CSAGGYGLAGQNEQFF. The DNA sequence reads TGCAGCGCTGGCGGTTATGGACTAGCGGGACAAAATGAGCAGTTCTTC.